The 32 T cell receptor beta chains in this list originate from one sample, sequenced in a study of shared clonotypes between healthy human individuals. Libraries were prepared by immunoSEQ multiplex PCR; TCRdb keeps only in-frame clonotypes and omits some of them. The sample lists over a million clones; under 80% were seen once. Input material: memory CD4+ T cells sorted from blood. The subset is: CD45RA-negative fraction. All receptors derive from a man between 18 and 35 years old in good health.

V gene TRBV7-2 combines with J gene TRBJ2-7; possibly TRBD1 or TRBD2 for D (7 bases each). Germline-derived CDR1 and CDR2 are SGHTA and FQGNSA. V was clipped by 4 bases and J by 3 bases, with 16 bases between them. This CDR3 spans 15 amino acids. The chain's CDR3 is CASSSGGQPIYEQYF. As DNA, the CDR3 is TGTGCCAGCAGCTCGGGGGGACAGCCAATCTACGAGCAGTACTTC.

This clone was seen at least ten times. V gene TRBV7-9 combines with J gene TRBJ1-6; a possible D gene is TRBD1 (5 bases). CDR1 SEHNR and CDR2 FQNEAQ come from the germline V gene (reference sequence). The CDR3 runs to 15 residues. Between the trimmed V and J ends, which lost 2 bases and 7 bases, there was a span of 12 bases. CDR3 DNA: TGTGCCAGCAGCTTATCGGCAGGGAGAAATTCACCCCTCCACTTT. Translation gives CASSLSAGRNSPLHF.

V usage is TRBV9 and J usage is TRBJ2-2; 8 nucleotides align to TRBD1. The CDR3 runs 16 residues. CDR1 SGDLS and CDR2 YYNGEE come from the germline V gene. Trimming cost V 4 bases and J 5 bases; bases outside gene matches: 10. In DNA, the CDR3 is TGTGCCAGCAGCTACAGACAGGGGACGAGTACCGGGGAGCTGTTTTTT. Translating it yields CASSYRQGTSTGELFF.

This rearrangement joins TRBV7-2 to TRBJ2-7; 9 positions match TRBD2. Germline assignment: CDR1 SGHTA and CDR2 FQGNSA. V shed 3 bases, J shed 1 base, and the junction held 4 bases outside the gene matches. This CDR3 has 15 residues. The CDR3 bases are TGTGCCAGCAGCTTCGAGGCGGGAGGGTCCTACGAGCAGTACTTC. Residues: CASSFEAGGSYEQYF.

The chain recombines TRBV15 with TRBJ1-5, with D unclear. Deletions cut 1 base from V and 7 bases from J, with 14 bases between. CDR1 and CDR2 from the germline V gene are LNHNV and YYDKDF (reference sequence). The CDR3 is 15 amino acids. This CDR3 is CATSRGLAERQPQHF. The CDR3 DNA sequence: TGTGCCACCAGCAGAGGGCTCGCGGAACGGCAGCCCCAGCATTTT.

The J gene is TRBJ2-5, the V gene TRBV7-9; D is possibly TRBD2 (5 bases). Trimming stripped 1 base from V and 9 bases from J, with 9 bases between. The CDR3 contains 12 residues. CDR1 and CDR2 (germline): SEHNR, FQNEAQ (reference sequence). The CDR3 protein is CASSLDFGAQYF. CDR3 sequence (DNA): TGTGCCAGCAGCTTAGATTTCGGGGCCCAGTACTTC.

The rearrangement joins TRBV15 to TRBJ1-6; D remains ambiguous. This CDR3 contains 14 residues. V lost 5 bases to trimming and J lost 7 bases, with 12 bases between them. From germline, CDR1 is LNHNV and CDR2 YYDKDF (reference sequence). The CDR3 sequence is CATSPDRVNSPLHF. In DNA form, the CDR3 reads TGTGCCACCAGCCCGGACCGGGTCAATTCACCCCTCCACTTT.

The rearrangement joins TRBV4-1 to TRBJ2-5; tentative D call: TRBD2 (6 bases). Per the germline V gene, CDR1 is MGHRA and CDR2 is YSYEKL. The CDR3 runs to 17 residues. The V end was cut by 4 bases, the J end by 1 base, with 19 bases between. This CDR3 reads CASSPGASGIPQETQYF. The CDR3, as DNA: TGCGCCAGCAGCCCGGGAGCCTCAGGGATCCCCCAAGAGACCCAGTACTTC.

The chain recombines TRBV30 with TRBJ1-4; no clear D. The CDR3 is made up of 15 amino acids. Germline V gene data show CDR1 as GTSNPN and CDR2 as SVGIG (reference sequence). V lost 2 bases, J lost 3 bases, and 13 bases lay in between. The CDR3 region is CAWSSAVGANEKLFF. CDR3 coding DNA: TGTGCCTGGAGTTCCGCGGTGGGTGCTAATGAAAAACTGTTTTTT.

The CDR3, as DNA: TGCGCCAGCAGCCAAGATCATCCGGGGGTACATGGCTACACCTTC. The encoded protein is CASSQDHPGVHGYTF. The genes are TRBV4-1 and TRBJ1-2, with D possibly TRBD1 on 5 matching bases. Germline-derived CDR1 and CDR2 are MGHRA and YSYEKL. The CDR3 is made up of 15 amino acids. The V and J ends lost 0 bases and 6 bases respectively, with 14 bases between them.

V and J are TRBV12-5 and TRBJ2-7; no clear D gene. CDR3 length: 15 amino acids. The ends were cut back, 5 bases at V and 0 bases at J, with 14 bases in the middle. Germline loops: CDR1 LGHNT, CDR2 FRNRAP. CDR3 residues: CASGNPTQRSYEQYF. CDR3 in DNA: TGTGCTAGTGGTAACCCAACTCAACGCTCCTACGAGCAGTACTTC.

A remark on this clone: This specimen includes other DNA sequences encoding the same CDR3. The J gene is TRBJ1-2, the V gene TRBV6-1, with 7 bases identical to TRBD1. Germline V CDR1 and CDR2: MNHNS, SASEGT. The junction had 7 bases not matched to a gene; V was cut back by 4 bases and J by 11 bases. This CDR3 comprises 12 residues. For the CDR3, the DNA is TGTGCCAGCAGTGGACAGGGCTCCGGATACACCTTC. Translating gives CASSGQGSGYTF.

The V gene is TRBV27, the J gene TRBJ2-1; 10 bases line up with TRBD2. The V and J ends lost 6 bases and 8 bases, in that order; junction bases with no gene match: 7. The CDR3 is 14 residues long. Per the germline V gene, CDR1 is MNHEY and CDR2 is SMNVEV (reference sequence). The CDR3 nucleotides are TGTGCCAGCAGACGTAGCGGGGGGAGTCATGAGCAGTTCTTC. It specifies CASRRSGGSHEQFF.

DNA of the CDR3: TGCGCCAGCAGCCAAGCTGGGACAGGGGTTGAAAAACTGTTTTTT. Translating gives CASSQAGTGVEKLFF. The chain is built from TRBV4-1 and TRBJ1-4; 10 nucleotides agree with TRBD1. The CDR3 sequence is 15 residues long. V trimming: 1 base; J trimming: 7 bases; junction bases outside the gene matches: 3. Germline lookup yields CDR1 MGHRA and CDR2 YSYEKL.

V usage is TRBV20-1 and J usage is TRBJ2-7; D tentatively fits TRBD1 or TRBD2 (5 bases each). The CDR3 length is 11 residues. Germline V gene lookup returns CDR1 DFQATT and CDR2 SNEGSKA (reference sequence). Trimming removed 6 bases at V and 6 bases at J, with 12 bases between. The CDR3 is CSALQGPEQYF. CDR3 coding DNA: TGCAGTGCCCTCCAGGGACCCGAGCAGTACTTC.

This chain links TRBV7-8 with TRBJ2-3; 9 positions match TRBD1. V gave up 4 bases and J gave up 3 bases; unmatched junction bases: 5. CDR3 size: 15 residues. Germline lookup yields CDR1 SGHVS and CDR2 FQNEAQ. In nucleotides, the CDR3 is TGTGCCAGCAGCTCACAGGGGGCGCCGACAGATACGCAGTATTTT. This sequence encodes CASSSQGAPTDTQYF.

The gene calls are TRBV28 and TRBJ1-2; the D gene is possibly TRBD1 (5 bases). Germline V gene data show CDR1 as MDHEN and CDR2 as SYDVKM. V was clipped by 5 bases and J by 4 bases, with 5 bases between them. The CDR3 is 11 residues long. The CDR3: CASSQGYGYTF. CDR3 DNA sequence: TGTGCCAGCAGTCAGGGCTATGGCTACACCTTC.

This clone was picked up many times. CDR3 sequence: CASSRREATGELFF. The CDR3 DNA reads TGTGCCAGTAGTAGGAGGGAGGCCACCGGGGAGCTGTTTTTT. The chain has TRBV19 and TRBJ2-2; D might be TRBD2 (6 bases). V lost 4 bases and J 4 bases, leaving 10 bases between the germline ends. The CDR3 covers 14 residues. Per the germline V gene, CDR1 is LNHDA and CDR2 is SQIVND (reference sequence).

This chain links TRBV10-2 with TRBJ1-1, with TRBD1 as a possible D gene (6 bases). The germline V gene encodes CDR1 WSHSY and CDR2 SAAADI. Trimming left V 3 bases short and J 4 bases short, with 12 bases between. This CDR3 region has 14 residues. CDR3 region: CASSEGLGGTEAFF. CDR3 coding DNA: TGCGCCAGCAGTGAAGGATTAGGGGGCACTGAAGCTTTCTTT.

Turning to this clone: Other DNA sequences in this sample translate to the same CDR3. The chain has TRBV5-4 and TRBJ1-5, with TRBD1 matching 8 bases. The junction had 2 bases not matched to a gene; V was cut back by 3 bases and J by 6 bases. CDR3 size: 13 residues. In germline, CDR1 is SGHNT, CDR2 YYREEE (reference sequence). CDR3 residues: CASSSDRGQPQHF. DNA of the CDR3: TGTGCCAGCAGCTCTGACAGGGGTCAGCCCCAGCATTTT.

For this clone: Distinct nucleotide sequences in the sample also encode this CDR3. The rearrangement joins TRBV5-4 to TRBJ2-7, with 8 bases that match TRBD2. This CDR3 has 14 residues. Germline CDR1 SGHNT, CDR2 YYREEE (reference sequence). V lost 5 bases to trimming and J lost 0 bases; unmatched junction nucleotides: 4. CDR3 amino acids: CASSLAGPSYEQYF. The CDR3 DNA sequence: TGTGCCAGCAGTCTAGCGGGCCCCTCCTACGAGCAGTACTTC.

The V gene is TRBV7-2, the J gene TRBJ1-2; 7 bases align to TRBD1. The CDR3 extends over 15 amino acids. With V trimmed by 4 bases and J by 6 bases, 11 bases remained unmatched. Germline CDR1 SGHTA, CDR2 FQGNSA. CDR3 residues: CASSSSLTGLNGYTF. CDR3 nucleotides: TGTGCCAGCAGCTCCAGCCTGACAGGGTTAAATGGCTACACCTTC.

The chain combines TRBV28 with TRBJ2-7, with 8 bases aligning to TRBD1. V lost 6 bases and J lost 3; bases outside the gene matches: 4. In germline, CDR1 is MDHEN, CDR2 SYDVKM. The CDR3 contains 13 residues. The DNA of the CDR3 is TGTGCCAGCAGGGGCGGACAGGGCTACGAGCAGTACTTC. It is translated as CASRGGQGYEQYF.

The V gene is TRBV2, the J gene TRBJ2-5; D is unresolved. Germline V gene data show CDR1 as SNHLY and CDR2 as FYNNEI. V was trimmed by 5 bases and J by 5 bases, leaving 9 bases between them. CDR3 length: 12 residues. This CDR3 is CASSLDRETQYF. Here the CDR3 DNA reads TGTGCCAGCAGTTTGGATAGGGAGACCCAGTACTTC.

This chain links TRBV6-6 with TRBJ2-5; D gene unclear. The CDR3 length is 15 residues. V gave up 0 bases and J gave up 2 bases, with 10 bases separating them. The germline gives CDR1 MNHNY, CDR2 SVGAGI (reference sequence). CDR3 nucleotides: TGTGCCAGCAGTTACTCAGTCCAAGTACAAGAGACCCAGTACTTC. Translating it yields CASSYSVQVQETQYF.

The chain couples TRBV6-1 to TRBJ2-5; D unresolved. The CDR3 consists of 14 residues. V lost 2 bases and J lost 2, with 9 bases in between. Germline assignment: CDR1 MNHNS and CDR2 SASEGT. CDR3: CASSEMATQETQYF. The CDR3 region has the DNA TGTGCCAGCAGTGAAATGGCAACTCAAGAGACCCAGTACTTC.

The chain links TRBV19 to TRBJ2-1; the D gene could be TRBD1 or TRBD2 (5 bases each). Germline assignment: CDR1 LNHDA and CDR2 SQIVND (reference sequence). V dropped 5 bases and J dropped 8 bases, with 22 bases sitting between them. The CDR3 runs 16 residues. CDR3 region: CASSLPGTIKRDEQFF. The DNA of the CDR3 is TGTGCCAGTAGTTTACCCGGGACGATAAAGCGCGATGAGCAGTTCTTC. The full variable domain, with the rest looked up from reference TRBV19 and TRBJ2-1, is DGGITQSPKYLFRKEGQNVTLSCEQNLNHDAMYWYRQDPGQGLRLIYYSQIVNDFQKGDIAEGYSVSREKKESFPLTVTSAQKNPTAFYLCASSLPGTIKRDEQFFGPGTRLTVL.

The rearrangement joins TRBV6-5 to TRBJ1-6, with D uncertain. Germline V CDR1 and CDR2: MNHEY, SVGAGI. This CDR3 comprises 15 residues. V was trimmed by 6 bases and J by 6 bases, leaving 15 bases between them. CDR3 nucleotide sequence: TGTGCCAGCAGGGCTTCTGGACGGGTTAATTCACCCCTCCACTTT. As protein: CASRASGRVNSPLHF.

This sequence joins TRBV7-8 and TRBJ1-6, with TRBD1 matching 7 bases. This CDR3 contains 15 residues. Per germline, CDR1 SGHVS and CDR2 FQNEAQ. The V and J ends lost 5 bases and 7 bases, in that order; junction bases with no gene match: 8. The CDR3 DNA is TGTGCCAGCAGCCCCCGGGACAGCTTAAATTCACCCCTCCACTTT. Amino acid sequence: CASSPRDSLNSPLHF.

The CDR3 here is CASSLRSQTNTGELFF. The CDR3, as DNA: TGTGCCAGCAGCTTGAGATCCCAGACGAACACCGGGGAGCTGTTTTTT. The chain uses TRBV5-5 and TRBJ2-2, with D hard to call. Germline values: CDR1 SGHKS, CDR2 YYEKEE (reference sequence). Deletions cut 1 base from V and 0 bases from J, with 10 bases between. The CDR3 covers 16 residues. Filled out from reference TRBV5-5 and TRBJ2-2, the complete variable domain reads DAGVTQSPTHLIKTRGQQVTLRCSPISGHKSVSWYQQVLGQGPQFIFQYYEKEERGRGNFPDRFSARQFPNYSSELNVNALLLGDSALYLCASSLRSQTNTGELFFGEGSRLTVL.

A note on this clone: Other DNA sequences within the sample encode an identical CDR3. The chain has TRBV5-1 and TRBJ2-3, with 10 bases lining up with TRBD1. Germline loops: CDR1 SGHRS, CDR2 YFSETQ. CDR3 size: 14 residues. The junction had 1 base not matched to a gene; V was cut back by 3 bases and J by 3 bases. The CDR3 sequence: CASSSGQGTDTQYF. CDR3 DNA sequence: TGCGCCAGCAGCTCGGGACAGGGGACAGATACGCAGTATTTT.

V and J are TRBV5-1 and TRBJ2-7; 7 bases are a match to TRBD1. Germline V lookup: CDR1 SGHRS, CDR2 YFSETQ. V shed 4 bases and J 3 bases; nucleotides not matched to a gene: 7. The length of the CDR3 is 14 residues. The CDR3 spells CASSGDRANYEQYF. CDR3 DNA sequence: TGCGCCAGCAGCGGTGACAGGGCTAACTACGAGCAGTACTTC. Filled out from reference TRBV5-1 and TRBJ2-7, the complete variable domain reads KAGVTQTPRYLIKTRGQQVTLSCSPISGHRSVSWYQQTPGQGLQFLFEYFSETQRNKGNFPGRFSGRQFSNSRSEMNVSTLELGDSALYLCASSGDRANYEQYFGPGTRLTVT.